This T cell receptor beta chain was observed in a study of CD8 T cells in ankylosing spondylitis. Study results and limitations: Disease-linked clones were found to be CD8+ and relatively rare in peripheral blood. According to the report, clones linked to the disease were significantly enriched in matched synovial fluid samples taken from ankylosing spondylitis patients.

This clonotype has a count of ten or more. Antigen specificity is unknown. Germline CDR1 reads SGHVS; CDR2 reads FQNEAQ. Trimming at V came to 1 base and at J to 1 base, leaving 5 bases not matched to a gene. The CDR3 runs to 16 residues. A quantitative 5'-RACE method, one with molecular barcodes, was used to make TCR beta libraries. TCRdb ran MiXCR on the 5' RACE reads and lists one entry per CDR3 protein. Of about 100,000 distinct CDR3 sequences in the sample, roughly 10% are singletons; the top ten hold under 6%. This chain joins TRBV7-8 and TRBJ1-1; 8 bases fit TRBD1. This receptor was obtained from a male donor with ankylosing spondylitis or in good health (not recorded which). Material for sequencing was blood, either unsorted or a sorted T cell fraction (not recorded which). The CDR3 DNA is TGTGCCAGCAGCTTAGGACAGGGGTTTTCGAACACTGAAGCTTTCTTT. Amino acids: CASSLGQGFSNTEAFF.